The sequence of this TCR beta chain was determined in a study of beta chain features in type 1 diabetes. Overall study results and limits: Naive, central memory and regulatory TCRB repertoires appeared more similar among patients than healthy donors. People with Type 1 diabetes carried modestly yet significantly shorter TCRB CDR3s in all four CD4+ subsets.

CD4+ naive, central memory, regulatory and stem cell-like memory cells were sorted via CD45RO/CCR7/CD25/CD127/CD95/CD27. Sequenced material consisted of expressed TCRB transcripts (all of the isolated RNA was reverse transcribed). The data were produced by immunoSEQ multiplex PCR, yet TCRdb's version contains in-frame clones alone and is incomplete. The table has roughly 160,000 clones, around 8% seen once. Only a few counts were recorded for this clone. Antigen unknown. The CDR3 has 12 residues. Germline V gene sequence: CDR1 MDHEN, CDR2 SYDVKM. Trimming took off 4 bases at V and 3 bases at J, with 4 bases between the two ends.

The sequenced material came from central memory CD4+ T cells from blood. The chain joins TRBV28 to TRBJ1-5; no clear D gene. The sequence came from a young woman with type 1 diabetes. The CDR3 spells CASSSINQPQHF. The CDR3 region has the DNA TGTGCCAGCAGTTCTATCAATCAGCCCCAGCATTTT.